These 28 T cell receptor beta chains originate from one sample sequenced in a study of CD8+ T cells in alopecia areata. Sequencing templates came from extracted RNA that was reverse transcribed into cDNA. Clones were read by immunoSEQ multiplex PCR, and TCRdb kept only the in-frame ones, dropping some. The profile shows some 190,000 clones, around three fifths of them singletons. Indicated treatment: oral pan-JAK inhibitor, 5-10 mg twice daily. The source material was CD4+ T cells sorted from blood, sampled between weeks 49 and 50, from a patient treated with tofacitinib. Receptor source: a human donor with alopecia areata.

This clone was seen only a few times. The chain links TRBV30 to TRBJ2-1; D ambiguous. The CDR3 extends over 14 amino acids. Trimming stripped 1 base from V and 6 bases from J, with 13 bases between. Germline loops: CDR1 GTSNPN, CDR2 SVGIG (reference sequence). The CDR3 loop is CAWSGAYEANEQFF. The CDR3 DNA reads as TGTGCCTGGAGTGGAGCGTATGAGGCCAATGAGCAGTTCTTC.

This sequence joins TRBV5-1 and TRBJ2-5; 7 positions agree with TRBD2. The germline gives CDR1 SGHRS, CDR2 YFSETQ. Trimming at V came to 0 bases and at J to 4 bases, leaving 0 bases not matched to a gene. The CDR3 has 13 amino acids. Here the CDR3 DNA reads TGCGCCAGCAGCTTGGGCGGGGGAGAGACCCAGTACTTC. This gives the protein CASSLGGGETQYF.

This clone was found once. The rearrangement joins TRBV5-1 to TRBJ2-7; D possibly corresponds to TRBD1 (5 bases). Germline V gene data show CDR1 as SGHRS and CDR2 as YFSETQ. The CDR3 totals 13 residues. The germline V and J ends were trimmed by 2 bases and 3 bases, with 9 bases remaining between them. The CDR3 spells CASSFLQGYEQYF. DNA of the CDR3: TGCGCCAGCAGCTTCTTGCAGGGCTACGAGCAGTACTTC.

The chain carries TRBV30 and TRBJ1-1, with D possibly TRBD1 on 5 matching bases. Germline CDR1 GTSNPN, CDR2 SVGIG (reference sequence). The CDR3 contains 13 residues. V was cut by 3 bases and J by 2 bases, with 10 bases left in between. CDR3 amino acids: CAWRARENTEAFF. For the CDR3, the DNA is TGTGCCTGGAGAGCCAGGGAAAACACTGAAGCTTTCTTT.

This clone was seen once. The V call is TRBV25-1, the J call TRBJ1-2; D remains unclear. The CDR3 spans 13 residues. Germline V CDR1 and CDR2: MGHDK, SYGVNS. Trimming took 2 bases from V and 3 from J, leaving 7 bases between them. The CDR3 DNA reads TGTGCCAGCAGTGAAGAGGGCCACTATGGCTACACCTTC. Protein product: CASSEEGHYGYTF.

This clone was counted only a few times. The chain couples TRBV29-1 to TRBJ2-7, with D perhaps TRBD2 (6 bases). V was trimmed by 7 bases and J by 4 bases, leaving 11 bases between them. Germline CDR1 is SQVTM and CDR2 is ANQGSEA. This CDR3 has 11 residues. CDR3 in amino acids: CSGGNGYEQYF. DNA of the CDR3: TGCAGCGGCGGGAACGGGTACGAGCAGTACTTC.

The rearrangement links TRBV5-1 to TRBJ2-2; no definite D call. The CDR3 is 15 amino acids. The V gene lost 2 bases and the J gene lost 2 bases, with 10 bases spanning the gap. Per the germline V gene, CDR1 is SGHRS and CDR2 is YFSETQ. The CDR3 loop is CASSFGFQNTGELFF. The CDR3 DNA sequence: TGCGCCAGCAGCTTTGGCTTCCAAAACACCGGGGAGCTGTTTTTT.

V usage is TRBV6-5 and J usage is TRBJ2-2; D is unclear. CDR1 is MNHEY and CDR2 is SVGAGI in the germline V gene. The CDR3 contains 13 residues. V was pared by 2 bases and J by 5 bases, with 6 bases between. The CDR3 spells CASSYGPTGELFF. CDR3 DNA sequence: TGTGCCAGCAGTTACGGTCCGACCGGGGAGCTGTTTTTT.

This chain uses TRBV7-6 with TRBJ2-3; a weak D match, TRBD2 (5 bases). V was pared by 4 bases and J by 4 bases, with 15 bases between. Germline values: CDR1 SGHVS, CDR2 FNYEAQ. The CDR3 runs to 15 residues. CDR3: CASSSGSRVPDTQYF. CDR3 DNA: TGTGCCAGCAGCTCCGGGTCGAGGGTTCCAGATACGCAGTATTTT.

V usage is TRBV30 and J usage is TRBJ1-1; D is ambiguous. V was cut by 7 bases and J by 5 bases, with 8 bases left in between. The germline V gene encodes CDR1 GTSNPN and CDR2 SVGIG (reference sequence). CDR3 length equals 10 residues. CDR3 loop: CASGKTEAFF. CDR3 nucleotides: TGTGCCTCGGGAAAAACTGAAGCTTTCTTT.

This chain connects TRBV2 to TRBJ1-2; D gene ambiguous. The V end lost 3 bases, the J end lost 5 bases, and 10 bases lay between the germline ends. The length of the CDR3 is 13 residues. Per the germline V gene, CDR1 is SNHLY and CDR2 is FYNNEI. The CDR3 DNA follows: TGTGCCAGCAGTGAGGCGTCCCGATATGGCTACACCTTC. It specifies CASSEASRYGYTF.

This chain links TRBV2 with TRBJ1-1; D ambiguous. Germline V gene lookup returns CDR1 SNHLY and CDR2 FYNNEI. With 4 bases removed from V and 1 base from J, the gap between germline ends came to 7 bases. The CDR3 covers 13 residues. This CDR3 is CASSVKSNTEAFF. The DNA of the CDR3 is TGTGCCAGCAGTGTTAAGTCGAACACTGAAGCTTTCTTT.

This clone has just a few counts. The chain uses TRBV2 and TRBJ2-7, with 12 positions matching TRBD1. This CDR3 region has 15 residues. Losses at the gene ends were 8 bases for V and 5 bases for J; bases not matched to a gene: 10. In germline, CDR1 is SNHLY, CDR2 FYNNEI. The CDR3 is CASSKSRDRGHEQYF. For the CDR3, the DNA is TGTGCCAGCTCGAAATCACGGGACAGGGGGCACGAGCAGTACTTC. Using reference TRBV2 and TRBJ2-7 for the parts outside the CDR3, the full variable domain is EPEVTQTPSHQVTQMGQEVILRCVPISNHLYFYWYRQILGQKVEFLVSFYNNEISEKSEIFDDQFSVERPDGSNFTLKIRSTKLEDSAMYFCASSKSRDRGHEQYFGPGTRLTVT.

This chain connects TRBV15 to TRBJ1-5; tentative D call: TRBD1 (5 bases). Germline-derived CDR1 and CDR2 are LNHNV and YYDKDF (reference sequence). V was shortened by 3 bases and J by 2 bases, with 14 bases between the two germline ends. The CDR3 sequence is 16 residues long. DNA of the CDR3: TGTGCCACCAGCAGGGTCAGCAGGGTGGGCAATCAGCCCCAGCATTTT. Protein: CATSRVSRVGNQPQHF.

This clone was observed once. The CDR3 bases are TGTGCCTGGAGCGAGGATTACAATGAGCAGTTCTTC. Protein product: CAWSEDYNEQFF. The V gene is TRBV30, the J gene TRBJ2-1; D is uncertain. The CDR3 is made up of 12 amino acids. Per germline, CDR1 GTSNPN and CDR2 SVGIG (reference sequence). The V and J ends lost 3 bases and 4 bases respectively, with 7 bases between them.

The genes are TRBV5-1 and TRBJ2-3; the D gene is possibly TRBD2 (7 bases). CDR1 and CDR2 (germline): SGHRS, YFSETQ. The V end was cut by 4 bases, the J end by 0 bases, with 18 bases between. The CDR3 is 17 residues long. CDR3 amino acids: CASSKASGGTSTDTQYF. In nucleotides, the CDR3 is TGCGCCAGCAGCAAAGCTAGCGGCGGGACAAGCACAGATACGCAGTATTTT.

The rearrangement uses TRBV6-1 and TRBJ1-2, with unresolved D. The CDR3 covers 10 residues. Per germline, CDR1 MNHNS and CDR2 SASEGT. V was clipped by 4 bases and J by 8 bases, with 5 bases between them. CDR3 in amino acids: CASSAVGYTF. CDR3 nucleotides: TGTGCCAGCAGTGCCGTCGGCTACACCTTC.

This CDR3 reads CASSLGAGGRFEQFF. The CDR3 coding sequence is TGTGCCAGCAGCTTAGGCGCGGGGGGGCGATTTGAGCAGTTCTTC. The chain recombines TRBV11-1 with TRBJ2-1, with TRBD2 matching over 9 bases. After removal of 1 base from V and 9 bases from J, the junction contained 7 bases not matched to a gene. CDR1 is SGHAT and CDR2 is FQDESV in the germline V gene (reference sequence). The CDR3 has 15 amino acids.

V gene TRBV7-3 combines with J gene TRBJ2-5; a weak D match, TRBD1 (5 bases). The CDR3 is 13 residues long. The germline gives CDR1 SGHTA, CDR2 FQGTGA. V was shortened by 5 bases and J by 3 bases, with 10 bases between the two germline ends. CDR3: CASSRGREETQYF. The CDR3 nucleotides are TGTGCCAGCAGCCGCGGCAGGGAAGAGACCCAGTACTTC.

The CDR3 sequence is CASSLGAATYNEQFF. The CDR3 DNA sequence: TGCGCCAGCAGCTTGGGGGCGGCTACTTACAATGAGCAGTTCTTC. The V call is TRBV5-1, the J call TRBJ2-1; D remains unclear. Trimming took off 0 bases at V and 4 bases at J, with 11 bases between the two ends. Germline CDR1 reads SGHRS; CDR2 reads YFSETQ. The CDR3 is 15 amino acids.

This clone was seen at least ten times. The J gene is TRBJ2-2, the V gene TRBV18; TRBD1 agrees at 8 bases. V shed 7 bases, J shed 2 bases, and the junction held 3 bases outside the gene matches. This CDR3 is built from 14 residues. Per germline, CDR1 KGHSH and CDR2 LQKENI. CDR3 loop: CASCGTGNTGELFF. The CDR3 nucleotides are TGTGCCAGCTGTGGGACAGGCAACACCGGGGAGCTGTTTTTT.

This clone was seen only a few times. This chain joins TRBV4-2 and TRBJ2-3, with 8 bases that match TRBD2. The CDR3 sequence is 16 residues long. Trimming took 5 bases from V and 4 from J; bases not matched to a gene: 11. The germline CDR1 and CDR2 sequences are LGHNA and YNFKEQ. The CDR3 reads CASSLQSRGGADTQYF. DNA for the CDR3: TGTGCCAGCAGCTTACAATCCCGGGGGGGCGCAGATACGCAGTATTTT.

This clone appeared a few times. DNA for the CDR3: TGTGCCAGCAGCGCCACGGGCGGGAGGAGCAATTCACCCCTCCACTTT. This translates into CASSATGGRSNSPLHF. The rearrangement links TRBV9 to TRBJ1-6, with no clear D. The ends were cut back, 3 bases at V and 7 bases at J, with 17 bases in the middle. Germline CDR1 and CDR2: SGDLS and YYNGEE. This CDR3 region has 16 residues. Filled out from reference TRBV9 and TRBJ1-6, the complete variable domain reads DSGVTQTPKHLITATGQRVTLRCSPRSGDLSVYWYQQSLDQGLQFLIQYYNGEERAKGNILERFSAQQFPDLHSELNLSSLELGDSALYFCASSATGGRSNSPLHFGNGTRLTVT.

About this clone itself: Mismatch with germline at one junction end may stem from a read error. The V gene is TRBV30, the J gene TRBJ1-3, with D possibly being TRBD1 (6 bases). This CDR3 comprises 14 residues. Germline values: CDR1 GTSNPN, CDR2 SVGIG (reference sequence). The CDR3 nucleotides read TGTGCCTGGAACCCGACAAGGGGGGGAAACACCACATATTTT. Translation: CAWNPTRGGNTTYF. Filled out from reference TRBV30 and TRBJ1-3, the complete variable domain reads SQTIHQWPATLVQPVGSPLSLECTVEGTSNPNLYWYRQAAGRGLQLLFYSVGIGQISSEVPQNLSASRPQDRQFILSSKKLLLSDSGFYLCAWNPTRGGNTTYFGEGSWLTVV.

The chain employs TRBV5-6 and TRBJ1-5; D may be TRBD1 (5 bases). V lost 0 bases and J lost 5, with 12 bases in between. The CDR3 is 15 amino acids. Germline-derived CDR1 and CDR2 are SGHDT and YYEEEE. The DNA of the CDR3 is TGTGCCAGCAGCTTGGGCCGGTTGGGGGATCAGCCCCAGCATTTT. Its translation is CASSLGRLGDQPQHF.

This chain links TRBV29-1 with TRBJ2-1, with 8 bases lining up with TRBD2. Germline CDR1 SQVTM, CDR2 ANQGSEA. With 1 base clipped from V and 4 bases from J, the junction kept 6 bases outside the gene matches. The CDR3 totals 15 residues. CDR3 sequence (DNA): TGCAGCGTTGAAGTAACGGGGGGGACGTACAATGAGCAGTTCTTC. Its protein product is CSVEVTGGTYNEQFF.

This clone was seen many times. The V and J genes are TRBV4-3 and TRBJ2-1; D gene unclear. V lost 0 bases, J lost 0 bases, and 6 bases lay in between. Germline CDR1 and CDR2: LGHNA and YSLEER. The CDR3 has 15 residues. The CDR3 here is CASSQEVSSYNEQFF. CDR3 sequence (DNA): TGCGCCAGCAGCCAAGAAGTAAGCTCCTACAATGAGCAGTTCTTC.

The V and J genes are TRBV29-1 and TRBJ2-3; TRBD2 aligns across 7 bases. The germline V gene has CDR1 SQVTM and CDR2 ANQGSEA. J gave up 2 bases and V 4 bases, and 6 bases lay outside the gene matches. The CDR3 covers 14 residues. Written as DNA, the CDR3 is TGCAGCGTTGTGAAAGCGGGGACCACAGATACGCAGTATTTT. It yields the protein CSVVKAGTTDTQYF.